The rows below give T cell receptor beta chains drawn from one sample of a study of T cell responses to AZD1222 COVID-19 vaccine. The table came from immunoSEQ multiplex PCR; TCRdb's copy has only in-frame clones and leaves some out. The data hold roughly 180,000 clones, with approximately 86% observed a single time. The sample consisted of peripheral blood, taken on day 0 of AZD1222 vaccination. These receptors came from an adult in good health. Both conserved end residues are part of each CDR3. D genes are given only for firm matches. Only some rows state a clone size, as once, few, many or a class for expanded clones.

J gene: TRBJ2-5; D gene: -; clone size: few; V gene: TRBV5-1; CDR3 protein: CASSLRTRDGDAQYF; CDR3 DNA: TGCGCCAGCAGCTTACGCACCCGGGACGGAGATGCCCAGTACTTC
J gene: TRBJ2-7; D gene: TRBD1; clone size: -; V gene: TRBV6-5; CDR3 protein: CASIRDRGRYEQYF; CDR3 DNA: TGTGCCAGCATCCGGGACAGGGGCAGGTACGAGCAGTACTTC
J gene: TRBJ2-1; D gene: TRBD2; clone size: -; V gene: TRBV7-3; CDR3 protein: CASSPNRRLAGTYNEQFF; CDR3 DNA: TGTGCCAGCAGCCCTAACCGGCGACTAGCGGGGACCTACAATGAGCAGTTCTTC
J gene: TRBJ1-1; D gene: -; clone size: once; V gene: TRBV5-1; CDR3 protein: CASSFYRDPSAEAFF; CDR3 DNA: TGCGCCAGCAGCTTCTACAGGGATCCTAGCGCTGAAGCTTTCTTT
J gene: TRBJ2-1; D gene: -; clone size: -; V gene: TRBV7-8; CDR3 protein: CASSGVTSPPYNEQFF; CDR3 DNA: TGTGCCAGCAGCGGTGTTACTAGCCCCCCTTACAATGAGCAGTTCTTC
J gene: TRBJ1-2; D gene: -; clone size: -; V gene: TRBV30; CDR3 protein: CAWRRGSNYGYTF; CDR3 DNA: TGTGCCTGGAGAAGGGGATCTAACTATGGCTACACCTTC
J gene: TRBJ2-3; D gene: -; clone size: -; V gene: TRBV27; CDR3 protein: CASSRNSDTQYF; CDR3 DNA: TGTGCCAGCAGTCGAAATTCAGATACGCAGTATTTT
J gene: TRBJ1-6; D gene: -; clone size: -; V gene: TRBV7-2; CDR3 protein: CASSLGNVSPLHF; CDR3 DNA: TGTGCCAGCAGCTTAGGAAATGTTTCACCCCTCCACTTT
J gene: TRBJ1-2; D gene: -; clone size: -; V gene: TRBV2; CDR3 protein: CASSGGNGYTF; CDR3 DNA: TGTGCCAGCAGTGGGGGAAATGGCTACACCTTC
J gene: TRBJ1-6; D gene: TRBD1; clone size: -; V gene: TRBV5-1; CDR3 protein: CASSLGQAAPPLHF; CDR3 DNA: TGCGCCAGCAGCCTGGGACAGGCCGCTCCACCCCTCCACTTT
J gene: TRBJ1-5; D gene: -; clone size: -; V gene: TRBV6-6; CDR3 protein: CASSYSAIRGNQPQHF; CDR3 DNA: TGTGCCAGCAGTTACTCGGCGATACGGGGCAATCAGCCCCAGCATTTT
J gene: TRBJ2-7; D gene: TRBD2; clone size: -; V gene: TRBV3-1/TRBV3-2; CDR3 protein: CASSSYSGLSYEQYF; CDR3 DNA: TGTGCCAGCAGCTCTTATAGCGGGCTATCCTACGAGCAGTACTTC
J gene: TRBJ1-4; D gene: TRBD1; clone size: once; V gene: TRBV9; CDR3 protein: CASSVTGGDNEKLFF; CDR3 DNA: TGTGCCAGCAGCGTGACAGGGGGTGATAATGAAAAACTGTTTTTT